The 24 T cell receptor beta chains given below trace back to one sample, sequenced in a study of blood T cell repertoires in COVID-19. Assay used: immunoSEQ multiplex PCR; TCRdb lists only in-frame clones, some missing. The top ten clones hold roughly an eighth of a sample with about 16,000 clones, roughly 88% of them seen once. Sequenced material: peripheral blood. All receptors come from a human donor in a cohort sampled during active COVID-19.

The chain couples TRBV18 to TRBJ1-4; tentative D call: TRBD1 (6 bases). CDR3 length: 14 amino acids. Trimming left V 5 bases short and J 1 base short, with 8 bases between. The germline V gene has CDR1 KGHSH and CDR2 LQKENI. The CDR3 nucleotides read TGTGCCAGCTCATCGGACAGAACTAATGAAAAACTGTTTTTT. It encodes CASSSDRTNEKLFF. Looking up the rest from reference TRBV18 and TRBJ1-4 gives the full variable domain: NAGVMQNPRHLVRRRGQEARLRCSPMKGHSHVYWYRQLPEEGLKFMVYLQKENIIDESGMPKERFSAEFPKEGPSILRIQQVVRGDSAAYFCASSSDRTNEKLFFGSGTQLSVL.

In this sample, this clone turned up once. This chain uses TRBV3-1 (or the pseudogene TRBV3-2) with TRBJ2-7; the match to TRBD1 covers 9 bases. CDR1 is LGHDT, CDR2 YNNKEL, per germline (reference sequence). Trimming removed 6 bases from V and 4 bases from J; junction bases left unmatched: 10. This CDR3 has 15 amino acids. This CDR3 is CASSRGQGTLYEQYF. The CDR3 DNA reads TGTGCCAGCAGTCGCGGACAGGGGACTTTGTACGAGCAGTACTTC.

The V gene is TRBV28, the J gene TRBJ1-4; 8 bases align to TRBD1. In germline, CDR1 is MDHEN, CDR2 SYDVKM. Trimming at V came to 5 bases and at J to 7 bases, leaving 9 bases not matched to a gene. This CDR3 spans 15 amino acids. CDR3 loop: CASSTRDRRGEKLFF. Written as DNA, the CDR3 is TGTGCCAGCAGTACAAGGGACAGGCGAGGTGAAAAACTGTTTTTT. The whole variable domain, filled in from reference TRBV28 and TRBJ1-4, reads DVKVTQSSRYLVKRTGEKVFLECVQDMDHENMFWYRQDPGLGLRLIYFSYDVKMKEKGDIPEGYSVSREKKERFSLILESASTNQTSMYLCASSTRDRRGEKLFFGSGTQLSVL.

The chain is built from TRBV5-1 and TRBJ2-3; tentative D call: TRBD2 (5 bases). V was pared by 4 bases and J by 3 bases, with 27 bases between. The CDR3 is 19 amino acids. Germline V CDR1 and CDR2: SGHRS, YFSETQ. The CDR3: CASSLLLSGSVAPTDTQYF. CDR3 nucleotide sequence: TGCGCCAGCAGCCTACTCCTATCGGGGTCAGTGGCCCCAACAGATACGCAGTATTTT. Together with reference TRBV5-1 and TRBJ2-3, the CDR3 gives the full variable domain: KAGVTQTPRYLIKTRGQQVTLSCSPISGHRSVSWYQQTPGQGLQFLFEYFSETQRNKGNFPGRFSGRQFSNSRSEMNVSTLELGDSALYLCASSLLLSGSVAPTDTQYFGPGTRLTVL.

This clone is a singleton in its sample. This rearrangement joins TRBV3-1 (or the pseudogene TRBV3-2) to TRBJ2-2; TRBD1 agrees at 7 bases. From germline, CDR1 is LGHDT and CDR2 YNNKEL (reference sequence). V shed 1 base, J shed 8 bases, and the junction held 4 bases outside the gene matches. The CDR3 loop spans 14 amino acids. The CDR3 sequence: CASSQGRGLGELFF. As DNA, the CDR3 is TGTGCCAGCAGCCAAGGAAGGGGGCTTGGGGAGCTGTTTTTT.

The rearrangement links TRBV5-5 to TRBJ1-2, with D possibly being TRBD1 (6 bases). There are 15 residues in the CDR3. Germline V CDR1 and CDR2: SGHKS, YYEKEE (reference sequence). V gave up 0 bases and J gave up 3 bases, with 12 bases separating them. In DNA form, the CDR3 reads TGTGCCAGCAGCTTGGGACAGGCGATGTACTATGGCTACACCTTC. The encoded protein is CASSLGQAMYYGYTF.

J is TRBJ1-2 and V is TRBV27; perhaps TRBD1 as D (5 bases). Germline CDR1 reads MNHEY; CDR2 reads SMNVEV (reference sequence). Deletions cut 3 bases from V and 3 bases from J, with 17 bases between. The CDR3 has 16 residues. The CDR3 nucleotides are TGTGCCAGCAGTTTTGATGGTAGGGGCGCAGACTATGGCTACACCTTC. This codes for CASSFDGRGADYGYTF.

About this clone itself: The junction departs from germline at one end; a sequencing error may be responsible. The genes are TRBV19 and TRBJ1-2, with D possibly TRBD1 on 5 matching bases. Germline V gene lookup returns CDR1 LNHDA and CDR2 SQIVND (reference sequence). The CDR3 loop spans 13 amino acids. Here the CDR3 reads CASSILPRQTIRF. The DNA of the CDR3 is TGTGCCAGTAGTATCCTTCCCAGACAGACAATTCGCTTC.

V and J are TRBV6-5 and TRBJ1-5; perhaps TRBD1 as D (6 bases). Trimming pared 6 bases from V and 0 bases from J, leaving 12 bases between. CDR1 is MNHEY and CDR2 is SVGAGI in the germline V gene. The CDR3 extends over 15 amino acids. The CDR3 reads CASRGTRYSNQPQHF. CDR3 sequence (DNA): TGTGCCAGCAGAGGGACACGGTATAGCAATCAGCCCCAGCATTTT.

The chain uses TRBV23-1 and TRBJ1-2; maybe TRBD1 (5 bases). TRBV23-1 is annotated as an ORF whose role is uncertain. This CDR3 comprises 15 residues. Trimming pared 6 bases from V and 9 bases from J, leaving 23 bases between. The CDR3 protein is CASSQRAGGELCYTF. Here the CDR3 DNA reads TGCGCCAGCAGCCAACGCGCCGGGGGGGAGTTATGCTACACCTTC.

The genes are TRBV9 and TRBJ1-5; 8 nucleotides match TRBD1. Losses at the gene ends were 2 bases for V and 5 bases for J; bases not matched to a gene: 6. The CDR3 extends over 15 amino acids. In germline, CDR1 is SGDLS, CDR2 YYNGEE. In DNA, the CDR3 is TGTGCCAGCAGCGTTGGACAGGGTCGGGATCAGCCCCAGCATTTT. Translated: CASSVGQGRDQPQHF.

In its sample, this clone was seen a few times. This chain uses TRBV15 with TRBJ2-7; TRBD2 aligns across 7 bases. V was pared by 5 bases and J by 5 bases, with 12 bases of the junction left unmatched. This CDR3 spans 15 amino acids. The germline V gene encodes CDR1 LNHNV and CDR2 YYDKDF (reference sequence). CDR3 nucleotides: TGTGCCACCAGCTGGGAGAGACTAGCTATTAACGAGCAGTACTTC. It yields the protein CATSWERLAINEQYF. The full variable domain, its missing parts supplied by reference TRBV15 and TRBJ2-7, is DAMVIQNPRYQVTQFGKPVTLSCSQTLNHNVMYWYQQKSSQAPKLLFHYYDKDFNNEADTPDNFQSRRPNTSFCFLDIRSPGLGDTAMYLCATSWERLAINEQYFGPGTRLTVT.

This chain links TRBV5-8 with TRBJ2-1; D possibly corresponds to TRBD2 (8 bases). The CDR3 consists of 12 residues. Between the trimmed V and J ends, which lost 4 bases and 13 bases, there was a span of 15 bases. The V gene's germline CDR1 is SGHTS and CDR2 YDEGEE. CDR3: CASSRGGQRQFF. DNA for the CDR3: TGTGCCAGCAGCCGGGGGGGACAGCGACAGTTCTTC. Full variable domain (rest looked up from reference TRBV5-8 and TRBJ2-1): EAGVTQSPTHLIKTRGQQATLRCSPISGHTSVYWYQQALGLGLQFLLWYDEGEERNRGNFPPRFSGRQFPNYSSELNVNALELEDSALYLCASSRGGQRQFFGPGTRLTVL.

This clone was counted once. The chain links TRBV30 to TRBJ2-5, with 7 bases that match TRBD2. V trimming: 0 bases; J trimming: 4 bases; junction bases outside the gene matches: 5. The CDR3 is 14 residues long. Germline loops: CDR1 GTSNPN, CDR2 SVGIG (reference sequence). The CDR3 loop is CAWSVWGGVETQYF. The CDR3 DNA sequence: TGTGCCTGGAGTGTTTGGGGGGGGGTAGAGACCCAGTACTTC. The entire variable domain, with the rest obtained from reference TRBV30 and TRBJ2-5, is as follows: SQTIHQWPATLVQPVGSPLSLECTVEGTSNPNLYWYRQAAGRGLQLLFYSVGIGQISSEVPQNLSASRPQDRQFILSSKKLLLSDSGFYLCAWSVWGGVETQYFGPGTRLLVL.

The gene calls are TRBV10-3 and TRBJ2-3, with TRBD2 matching over 13 bases. The CDR3 covers 14 residues. Germline CDR1 reads ENHRY; CDR2 reads SYGVKD. Trimming at V came to 10 bases and at J to 2 bases, leaving 3 bases not matched to a gene. CDR3 region: CATGTSGATDTQYF. In nucleotides, the CDR3 is TGTGCCACCGGGACTAGCGGGGCCACAGATACGCAGTATTTT.

The chain is built from TRBV13 and TRBJ2-4; D perhaps matches TRBD1 (6 bases). The CDR3 is 14 residues long. Per the germline V gene, CDR1 is PRHDT and CDR2 is FYEKMQ (reference sequence). The V end lost 5 bases, the J end lost 1 base, and 9 bases lay between the germline ends. The CDR3 nucleotides are TGTGCCAGCAGCGCCAGGGGTGCCAAAAACATTCAGTACTTC. The encoded protein is CASSARGAKNIQYF.

This clone was counted once. V gene TRBV6-5 combines with J gene TRBJ1-2; 11 nucleotides align to TRBD1. V gave up 0 bases and J gave up 7 bases; unmatched junction bases: 4. Germline-derived CDR1 and CDR2 are MNHEY and SVGAGI. This CDR3 is built from 15 residues. The CDR3 region has the DNA TGTGCCAGCAGTTACTCGGGACAGGGGGTAGTTGGCTACACCTTC. This codes for CASSYSGQGVVGYTF.

The chain employs TRBV7-2 and TRBJ1-5, with D unclear. Germline V CDR1 and CDR2: SGHTA, FQGNSA. The CDR3 totals 13 residues. Between the trimmed V and J ends, which lost 6 bases and 6 bases, there was a span of 12 bases. As DNA, the CDR3 is TGTGCCAGCAGATTAAGTTCGGGTCAGCCCCAGCATTTT. Residues: CASRLSSGQPQHF. The complete variable domain, with remaining parts taken from reference TRBV7-2 and TRBJ1-5, reads GAGVSQSPSNKVTEKGKDVELRCDPISGHTALYWYRQSLGQGLEFLIYFQGNSAPDKSGLPSDRFSAERTGGSVSTLTIQRTQQEDSAVYLCASRLSSGQPQHFGDGTRLSIL.

This rearrangement joins TRBV9 to TRBJ2-1; no clear D gene. The CDR3 sequence is 15 residues long. Trimming cost V 0 bases and J 0 bases, with 7 bases left between them. Germline CDR1 reads SGDLS; CDR2 reads YYNGEE. As DNA, the CDR3 is TGTGCCAGCAGCGTAGGTGCCAGCTCCTACAATGAGCAGTTCTTC. It encodes CASSVGASSYNEQFF.

The gene calls are TRBV6-2 or TRBV6-3 and TRBJ2-3; D is undetermined. In germline, CDR1 is MNHEY, CDR2 SVGEGT. The CDR3 sequence is 11 residues long. V gave up 4 bases and J gave up 6 bases, with 5 bases separating them. CDR3 sequence (DNA): TGTGCCAGCAGTTTCCAGGATACGCAGTATTTT. This sequence encodes CASSFQDTQYF.

The gene calls are TRBV2 and TRBJ1-6; maybe TRBD1 (6 bases). Germline CDR1 reads SNHLY; CDR2 reads FYNNEI. The length of the CDR3 is 15 residues. V shed 7 bases and J shed 7 bases, with 17 bases lying between them. CDR3 region: CASIGFDRKNSPLHF. CDR3 nucleotides: TGTGCCAGCATAGGGTTCGACAGGAAAAATTCACCCCTCCACTTT.

V is TRBV5-7 and J is TRBJ1-2, with D possibly TRBD1 on 6 matching bases. TRBV5-7 is an ORF, and what it does is uncertain. CDR3 length: 17 residues. V was shortened by 4 bases and J by 2 bases, with 21 bases between the two germline ends. The CDR3, as DNA: TGTGCCAGCAGCCCTGGAGTGGGTACAGGGAAAAACTATGGCTACACCTTC. Translating gives CASSPGVGTGKNYGYTF.

This chain connects TRBV28 to TRBJ2-7, with TRBD2 identical over 10 bases. V was clipped by 3 bases and J by 8 bases; unmatched bases: 10. The germline CDR1 and CDR2 sequences are MDHEN and SYDVKM. The CDR3 loop spans 15 amino acids. The CDR3 here is CASSFLASGGGKQYF. The CDR3 DNA is TGTGCCAGCAGTTTTTTGGCTAGCGGGGGCGGAAAGCAGTACTTC.

The chain recombines TRBV15 with TRBJ1-1; D is uncertain. V lost 5 bases and J 8 bases, leaving 18 bases between the germline ends. The CDR3 extends over 14 amino acids. Germline lookup yields CDR1 LNHNV and CDR2 YYDKDF (reference sequence). CDR3 bases: TGTGCCACCAGCGGTGGGAACCAGGAGGTCGAAGCTTTCTTT. This gives the protein CATSGGNQEVEAFF. The full variable domain, in which reference TRBV15 and TRBJ1-1 provide the parts outside the CDR3, is DAMVIQNPRYQVTQFGKPVTLSCSQTLNHNVMYWYQQKSSQAPKLLFHYYDKDFNNEADTPDNFQSRRPNTSFCFLDIRSPGLGDTAMYLCATSGGNQEVEAFFGQGTRLTVV.